This T cell receptor (beta chain) was identified in a study of blood T cell repertoires in COVID-19. Turning to the study itself: T cells, B-cell-depleted T cells, or PBMCs supplied cDNA or gDNA.

In the study's own analysis: Amplified reference gene primers provided the basis for estimating nucleated cell counts. Sequencing used immunoSEQ multiplex PCR; TCRdb keeps in-frame clones, though not all of them. That table supplies the V and J calls and clone size; D and trimming were determined from the DNA. The data hold 250,000 to 300,000 clones, with roughly nine tenths observed a single time. With 4 bases removed from V and 6 bases from J, the gap between germline ends came to 14 bases. Germline V gene sequence: CDR1 SGHRS, CDR2 YFSETQ. The CDR3 covers 13 residues. The receptor was derived from a young man with active or convalescent COVID-19. The sequenced material came from peripheral blood. V gene TRBV5-1 combines with J gene TRBJ2-7; perhaps TRBD2 as D (5 bases). The CDR3 protein is CASSVGWEREQYF. The CDR3 coding sequence is TGCGCCAGCAGCGTCGGGTGGGAGCGCGAGCAGTACTTC.